The present T cell receptor beta chain was sequenced within a study of T cell responses to AZD1222 COVID-19 vaccine. The V end lost 6 bases, the J end lost 8 bases, and 22 bases lay between the germline ends. CDR1 MDHEN and CDR2 SYDVKM come from the germline V gene. This CDR3 is 15 amino acids long. The table came from immunoSEQ multiplex PCR; TCRdb's copy has only in-frame clones and leaves some out. The repertoire has about 120,000 clones, around 94% of them found once; the top ten carry under 3.5%. This rearrangement joins TRBV28 to TRBJ1-1; the D is unclear. This receptor was identified in an adult in good health. The sample was peripheral blood, taken on day 0 of AZD1222 vaccination. CDR3 residues: CASSTEPGLRKEAFF. DNA of the CDR3: TGTGCCAGCAGCACTGAACCGGGCCTACGAAAAGAAGCTTTCTTT. Full variable domain (remainder filled in from reference TRBV28 and TRBJ1-1): DVKVTQSSRYLVKRTGEKVFLECVQDMDHENMFWYRQDPGLGLRLIYFSYDVKMKEKGDIPEGYSVSREKKERFSLILESASTNQTSMYLCASSTEPGLRKEAFFGQGTRLTVV.